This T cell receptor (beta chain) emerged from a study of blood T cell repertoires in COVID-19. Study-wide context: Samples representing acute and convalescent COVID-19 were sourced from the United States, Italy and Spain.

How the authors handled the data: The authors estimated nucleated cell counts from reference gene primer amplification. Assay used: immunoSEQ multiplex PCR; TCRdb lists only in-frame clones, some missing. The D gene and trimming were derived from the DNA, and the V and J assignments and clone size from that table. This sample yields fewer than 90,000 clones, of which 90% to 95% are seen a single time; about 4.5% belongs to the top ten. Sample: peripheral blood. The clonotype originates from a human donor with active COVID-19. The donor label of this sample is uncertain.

The CDR3 region is CATERLAGGEQYF. DNA of the CDR3: TGTGCCACTGAACGACTAGCGGGGGGCGAGCAGTACTTC. This rearrangement joins TRBV11-3 to TRBJ2-7; TRBD2 agrees at 13 bases. There are 13 residues in the CDR3. The trim removed 10 bases at V and 6 bases at J, leaving 6 bases unmatched. The germline V gene has CDR1 SGHNT and CDR2 YENEEA.